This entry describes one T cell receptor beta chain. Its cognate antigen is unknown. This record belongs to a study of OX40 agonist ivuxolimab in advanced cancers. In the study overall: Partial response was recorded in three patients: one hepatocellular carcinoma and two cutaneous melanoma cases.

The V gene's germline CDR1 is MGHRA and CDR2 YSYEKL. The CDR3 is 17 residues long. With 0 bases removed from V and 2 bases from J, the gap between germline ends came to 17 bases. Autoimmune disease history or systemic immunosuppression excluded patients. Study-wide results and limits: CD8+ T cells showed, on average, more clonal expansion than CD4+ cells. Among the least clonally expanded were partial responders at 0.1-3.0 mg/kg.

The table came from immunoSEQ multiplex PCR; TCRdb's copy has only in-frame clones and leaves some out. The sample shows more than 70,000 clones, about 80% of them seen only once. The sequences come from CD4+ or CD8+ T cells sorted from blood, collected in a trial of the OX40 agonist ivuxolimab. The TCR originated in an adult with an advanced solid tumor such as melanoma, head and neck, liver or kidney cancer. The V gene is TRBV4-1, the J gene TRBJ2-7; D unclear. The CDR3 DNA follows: TGCGCCAGCAGCCAAGATCTGGATATAACAAGGCCCTACGAGCAGTACTTC. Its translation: CASSQDLDITRPYEQYF.